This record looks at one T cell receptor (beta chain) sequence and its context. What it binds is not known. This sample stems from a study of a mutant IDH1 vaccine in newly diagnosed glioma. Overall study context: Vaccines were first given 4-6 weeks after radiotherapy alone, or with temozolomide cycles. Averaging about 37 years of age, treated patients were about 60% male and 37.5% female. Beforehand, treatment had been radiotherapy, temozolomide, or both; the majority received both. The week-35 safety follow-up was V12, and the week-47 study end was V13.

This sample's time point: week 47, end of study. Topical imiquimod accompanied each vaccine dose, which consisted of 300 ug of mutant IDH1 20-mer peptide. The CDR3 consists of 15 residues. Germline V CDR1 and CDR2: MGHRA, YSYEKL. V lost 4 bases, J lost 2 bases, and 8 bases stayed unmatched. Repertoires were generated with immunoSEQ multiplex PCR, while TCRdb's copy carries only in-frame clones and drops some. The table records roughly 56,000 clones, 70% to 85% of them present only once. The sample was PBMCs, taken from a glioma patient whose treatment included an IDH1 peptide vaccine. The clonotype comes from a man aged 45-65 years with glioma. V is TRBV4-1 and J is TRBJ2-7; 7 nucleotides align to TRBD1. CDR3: CASSPTDDRAYEQYF. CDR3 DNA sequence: TGCGCCAGCAGCCCGACCGATGACAGGGCCTACGAGCAGTACTTC.